Shown below are 27 T cell receptor beta chains from a single sample sequenced in a study of cytomegalovirus exposure and HLA in healthy donors. Only in-frame clones appear in the TCRdb table, and some are missing; sequencing was by immunoSEQ multiplex PCR. The data contain 150,000 to 200,000 clones, 75% to 90% of them seen just once; the ten biggest clones take up approximately 7%. Sequencing was carried out using PBMCs. Source of these receptors: a young man in good health and CMV-seropositive.

The chain has TRBV6-6 and TRBJ1-1, with D possibly matching TRBD1 (5 bases). This CDR3 has 15 residues. The ends were cut back, 5 bases at V and 2 bases at J, with 15 bases in the middle. Germline-derived CDR1 and CDR2 are MNHNY and SVGAGI (reference sequence). As DNA, the CDR3 is TGTGCCAGCAGTAGGGGCCCGATGCTTAACACTGAAGCTTTCTTT. Protein product: CASSRGPMLNTEAFF.

This clone is a singleton in its sample. The rearrangement joins TRBV2 to TRBJ2-2; TRBD2 matches at 13 bases. CDR3 length: 16 residues. Per germline, CDR1 SNHLY and CDR2 FYNNEI. Germline trimming cut 6 bases from V and 3 bases from J; bases unmatched to any gene: 4. The CDR3 bases are TGTGCCAGCAGCCACGGACTAGCGGGGGACACCGGGGAGCTGTTTTTT. It encodes CASSHGLAGDTGELFF.

The genes are TRBV7-6 and TRBJ2-7; 7 bases map to TRBD1. V lost 8 bases and J lost 0; bases outside the gene matches: 4. CDR3 length: 13 amino acids. Germline V gives CDR1 SGHVS, CDR2 FNYEAQ. CDR3 amino acids: CASADRFSYEQYF. The CDR3 DNA reads TGTGCCAGCGCGGACAGGTTCTCCTACGAGCAGTACTTC.

The V gene is TRBV30, the J gene TRBJ2-7, with D maybe TRBD2 (6 bases). This CDR3 region has 14 residues. CDR1 GTSNPN and CDR2 SVGIG come from the germline V gene (reference sequence). The V end was cut by 3 bases, the J end by 0 bases, with 12 bases between. The CDR3 loop is CAWRGLSSSYEQYF. CDR3 in DNA: TGTGCCTGGAGGGGACTCTCCAGCTCCTACGAGCAGTACTTC. The complete variable domain, with remaining parts taken from reference TRBV30 and TRBJ2-7, reads SQTIHQWPATLVQPVGSPLSLECTVEGTSNPNLYWYRQAAGRGLQLLFYSVGIGQISSEVPQNLSASRPQDRQFILSSKKLLLSDSGFYLCAWRGLSSSYEQYFGPGTRLTVT.

The chain carries TRBV6-5 and TRBJ2-1, with 9 bases aligning to TRBD2. This CDR3 spans 12 amino acids. Germline V lookup: CDR1 MNHEY, CDR2 SVGAGI. V dropped 6 bases and J dropped 15; count of bases not matched to a gene: 9. The CDR3 region has the DNA TGTGCCAGCAGGGATCCCGGGACTAGCACGTTCTTC. Translation: CASRDPGTSTFF.

V gene TRBV28 combines with J gene TRBJ2-2; 9 bases align to TRBD2. The CDR3 has 14 residues. Germline CDR1 and CDR2: MDHEN and SYDVKM. Trimming took 8 bases from V and 7 from J; bases not matched to a gene: 8. The CDR3 region is CASRAGGPSGELFF. CDR3 DNA sequence: TGTGCCAGCCGGGCGGGAGGGCCCAGCGGGGAGCTGTTTTTT.

The chain has TRBV6-4 and TRBJ2-2; 8 bases are a match to TRBD2. Losses at the gene ends were 6 bases for V and 6 bases for J; bases not matched to a gene: 9. CDR3 length: 15 residues. The germline V gene encodes CDR1 MRHNA and CDR2 SNTAGT. The CDR3 coding sequence is TGTGCCAGCAGCCCCAGCGGGAGTTTTTCCGGGGAGCTGTTTTTT. Its translation is CASSPSGSFSGELFF.

The sample holds a few counts of this clone. At the DNA level, this CDR3 is encoded by other sequences in the same sample as well. This rearrangement joins TRBV25-1 to TRBJ2-7; no reliable D call. V was cut by 6 bases and J by 0 bases, with 3 bases left in between. This CDR3 contains 11 residues. Germline CDR1 is MGHDK and CDR2 is SYGVNS. This CDR3 reads CASSLSYEQYF. The CDR3 bases are TGTGCCAGCAGCCTCTCCTACGAGCAGTACTTC.

V is TRBV6-5 and J is TRBJ2-7, with 12 bases identical to TRBD2. The CDR3 length is 15 residues. Trimming removed 6 bases from V and 6 bases from J; junction bases left unmatched: 9. Germline V CDR1 and CDR2: MNHEY, SVGAGI. CDR3 coding DNA: TGTGCCAGCAGACAGACTAGCGGGAGCCGGGGCGAGCAGTACTTC. This sequence encodes CASRQTSGSRGEQYF.

This clone was seen a few times. The chain has TRBV5-1 and TRBJ2-7; 8 bases are a match to TRBD2. The CDR3 extends over 14 amino acids. The junction had 3 bases not matched to a gene; V was cut back by 2 bases and J by 2 bases. Germline V gene lookup returns CDR1 SGHRS and CDR2 YFSETQ. The CDR3 DNA reads as TGCGCCAGCAGCTTCGGGAGGGACCCCTACGAGCAGTACTTC. Amino acid sequence: CASSFGRDPYEQYF.

The V call is TRBV5-1, the J call TRBJ2-7; D might be TRBD1 (6 bases). Trimming took 4 bases from V and 6 from J, leaving 20 bases between them. Germline V gene sequence: CDR1 SGHRS, CDR2 YFSETQ. The CDR3 is 15 amino acids. CDR3 sequence (DNA): TGCGCCAGCAGCCCCCTGGACAGCCCTTCGAGCGAGCAGTACTTC. This gives the protein CASSPLDSPSSEQYF.

This clone appeared a few times. V is TRBV4-1 and J is TRBJ2-5, with D possibly TRBD2 on 7 matching bases. CDR3 length equals 17 residues. Looked up from germline, CDR1 is MGHRA and CDR2 is YSYEKL. The V gene lost 1 base and the J gene lost 5 bases, with 20 bases spanning the gap. CDR3 DNA sequence: TGCGCCAGCAGCCAAGTTTGGGGAGGGGGGCTTGACGAGACCCAGTACTTC. It specifies CASSQVWGGGLDETQYF.

The genes are TRBV27 and TRBJ2-7; 8 bases map to TRBD1. The CDR3 length is 16 residues. The V segment lost 6 bases and the J segment 4 bases; nucleotides outside the gene matches: 14. Germline CDR1 MNHEY, CDR2 SMNVEV (reference sequence). In nucleotides, the CDR3 is TGTGCCAGCAGGCGGACAGGGAGGAGCCTCGGGTACGAGCAGTACTTC. Translation gives CASRRTGRSLGYEQYF.

V and J are TRBV6-4 and TRBJ2-2, with TRBD1 identical over 11 bases. CDR1 is MRHNA and CDR2 is SNTAGT in the germline V gene. With 4 bases clipped from V and 4 bases from J, the junction kept 2 bases outside the gene matches. This CDR3 has 15 amino acids. CDR3: CASSGGTGGTGELFF. The CDR3 DNA follows: TGTGCCAGCAGTGGCGGGACAGGGGGCACCGGGGAGCTGTTTTTT.

V gene TRBV28 combines with J gene TRBJ1-2, with 7 bases that match TRBD1. Germline CDR1 reads MDHEN; CDR2 reads SYDVKM. J was trimmed by 8 bases and V by 6 bases; bases with no gene match: 15. CDR3 length: 15 amino acids. The CDR3 nucleotides read TGTGCCAGCAGATCAGGGGGGCTAAGGGGCGCGGGCTACACCTTC. This translates into CASRSGGLRGAGYTF.

The sample holds one count of this clone. The chain is built from TRBV9 and TRBJ2-1; 8 bases are a match to TRBD2. The V segment lost 0 bases and the J segment 0 bases; nucleotides outside the gene matches: 11. Germline-derived CDR1 and CDR2 are SGDLS and YYNGEE. There are 19 residues in the CDR3. CDR3 loop: CASSVASSGSSSSYNEQFF. CDR3 sequence (DNA): TGTGCCAGCAGCGTAGCTTCTAGCGGGTCCTCAAGCTCCTACAATGAGCAGTTCTTC.

This clone has a single count. This chain links TRBV13 with TRBJ2-7; D is ambiguous. Germline CDR1 PRHDT, CDR2 FYEKMQ (reference sequence). The length of the CDR3 is 13 residues. Trimming pared 5 bases from V and 3 bases from J, leaving 11 bases between. The CDR3 DNA follows: TGTGCCAGCAGCGCCGAGGCCGGCTACGAGCAGTACTTC. This codes for CASSAEAGYEQYF.

The rearrangement links TRBV19 to TRBJ2-5; 7 nucleotides line up with TRBD1. V shed 5 bases, J shed 2 bases, and the junction held 2 bases outside the gene matches. The V gene's germline CDR1 is LNHDA and CDR2 SQIVND (reference sequence). This CDR3 spans 13 amino acids. The CDR3 protein is CASSGGQQETQYF. The CDR3 nucleotides are TGTGCCAGTAGTGGGGGACAGCAAGAGACCCAGTACTTC.

The V gene is TRBV23-1, the J gene TRBJ2-7; D is unresolved. TRBV23-1 is marked as an open reading frame, function uncertain. V dropped 1 base and J dropped 1 base, with 8 bases sitting between them. This CDR3 contains 14 residues. CDR3 sequence reads: CASSQLHKSYEQYF. DNA of the CDR3: TGCGCCAGCAGTCAATTGCACAAGTCCTACGAGCAGTACTTC.

This clone occurred once. The rearrangement joins TRBV21-1 to TRBJ2-7; the table's D call of TRBD1 was not tested on the DNA. TRBV21-1 is deemed a pseudogene. CDR3 length: 16 amino acids. The CDR3 loop reads CASSNSTGRGSYEQYF. CDR3 in DNA: TGTGCCAGCAGCAACTCTACAGGGCGCGGCTCCTACGAGCAGTACTTC.

The chain is built from TRBV5-1 and TRBJ2-1; TRBD2 aligns across 11 bases. CDR3 length: 17 amino acids. Losses at the gene ends were 2 bases for V and 2 bases for J; bases not matched to a gene: 6. Germline values: CDR1 SGHRS, CDR2 YFSETQ. CDR3 in amino acids: CASSLGGLAETYNEQFF. CDR3 in DNA: TGCGCCAGCAGCTTAGGGGGACTAGCGGAAACCTACAATGAGCAGTTCTTC.

The rearrangement joins TRBV7-9 to TRBJ1-4; D is perhaps TRBD1 (5 bases). This CDR3 is 15 amino acids long. Germline V gene sequence: CDR1 SEHNR, CDR2 FQNEAQ (reference sequence). V gave up 5 bases and J gave up 8 bases, with 18 bases separating them. Here the CDR3 reads CASSMTDFRREKLFF. The CDR3 coding sequence is TGTGCCAGCAGCATGACAGATTTTCGTAGGGAAAAACTGTTTTTT.

This clone was observed a single time. V and J are TRBV6-5 and TRBJ2-5; perhaps TRBD1 as D (5 bases). From germline, CDR1 is MNHEY and CDR2 SVGAGI. There are 15 residues in the CDR3. Trimming removed 6 bases at V and 5 bases at J, with 19 bases between. CDR3: CASRTVATRWETQYF. CDR3 sequence (DNA): TGTGCCAGCAGGACAGTTGCGACTCGTTGGGAGACCCAGTACTTC.

This chain uses TRBV9 with TRBJ1-1; TRBD1 is a possible D gene (6 bases). Germline assignment: CDR1 SGDLS and CDR2 YYNGEE. The length of the CDR3 is 15 residues. Between the trimmed V and J ends, which lost 4 bases and 5 bases, there was a span of 18 bases. The CDR3 protein is CASSPGVGRGTEAFF. In nucleotides, the CDR3 is TGTGCCAGCAGCCCAGGGGTGGGACGTGGGACTGAAGCTTTCTTT.

The V gene is TRBV7-2, the J gene TRBJ1-2; TRBD1 might be the D (6 bases). This CDR3 comprises 16 residues. The V end was cut by 4 bases, the J end by 0 bases, with 15 bases between. Germline CDR1 SGHTA, CDR2 FQGNSA. CDR3: CASSSRGQRANYGYTF. The CDR3 bases are TGTGCCAGCAGCTCCCGAGGACAGAGAGCTAACTATGGCTACACCTTC.

This chain links TRBV4-3 with TRBJ2-7; 9 bases are shared with TRBD2. The junction had 6 bases not matched to a gene; V was cut back by 0 bases and J by 6 bases. Looked up from germline, CDR1 is LGHNA and CDR2 is YSLEER. The CDR3 runs 15 residues. For the CDR3, the DNA is TGCGCCAGCAGCCAAGATAGCGGGAGTACTAGCGAGCAGTACTTC. Translated: CASSQDSGSTSEQYF.

CDR3 sequence reads: CASSLVGEVGRALDGYTF. CDR3 in DNA: TGCGCCAGCAGCTTGGTTGGCGAAGTGGGCAGGGCGCTTGATGGCTACACCTTC. This chain links TRBV5-1 with TRBJ1-2, with D possibly matching TRBD1 (5 bases). The germline V gene has CDR1 SGHRS and CDR2 YFSETQ. V lost 0 bases and J 6 bases, leaving 24 bases between the germline ends. The CDR3 contains 18 residues.